One and the same sample provided the 5 T cell receptor beta chains below, sequenced in a study of blood T cell repertoires in COVID-19 (dated by TCRdb to 2020 to 2022). Libraries came from the immunoSEQ multiplex PCR assay. Entries here come from immuneACCESS through TCRdb and include only in-frame sequences with V and J called. Some clones fail to appear in such tables; in the studies checked, an unresolved V gene covers under half of the shortfall, and the cause of the remainder is unknown. The sample includes about 230,000 clones, with 65% to 90% observed a single time. The top ten clonotypes cover 7.4% of the sample. The specimen sequenced was peripheral blood. The origin of the receptors is a woman aged 45-60 years with acute or convalescent COVID-19.

V is TRBV6-1 and J is TRBJ1-6, with no clear D. Germline V lookup: CDR1 MNHNS, CDR2 SASEGT. V shed 2 bases and J shed 6 bases, with 11 bases lying between them. The CDR3 sequence is 15 residues long. DNA for the CDR3: TGTGCCAGCAGTGAAAGCCACAGTCCTAATTCACCCCTCCACTTT. Its protein is CASSESHSPNSPLHF.

The chain is built from TRBV9 and TRBJ2-1, with D possibly TRBD2 on 6 matching bases. CDR3 length equals 17 residues. In germline, CDR1 is SGDLS, CDR2 YYNGEE. V was cut by 4 bases and J by 4 bases, with 21 bases left in between. The DNA of the CDR3 is TGTGCCAGCAGCCCCCAGGACGTGGCTAGCGAATACAATGAGCAGTTCTTC. Residues: CASSPQDVASEYNEQFF.

V and J are TRBV3-1 (or the pseudogene TRBV3-2) and TRBJ1-2; TRBD1 aligns across 9 bases. CDR1 and CDR2 (germline): LGHDT, YNNKEL (reference sequence). J lost 8 bases, V lost 6 bases, and 13 bases had no gene match. CDR3 length equals 15 residues. This chain's CDR3 is CASSPEDRGLDGYTF. For the CDR3, the DNA is TGTGCCAGCAGTCCGGAAGACAGGGGGTTAGACGGCTACACCTTC.

CDR3 DNA: TGTGCCAGCAGTATCAGGGGGGCTGTCTCTGAAGCTTTCTTT. This sequence encodes CASSIRGAVSEAFF. This rearrangement joins TRBV27 to TRBJ1-1; 7 bases align to TRBD1. The germline gives CDR1 MNHEY, CDR2 SMNVEV (reference sequence). V was clipped by 5 bases and J by 6 bases; unmatched bases: 9. The CDR3 has 14 residues.

The chain couples TRBV11-3 to TRBJ2-4, with D unresolved. There are 13 residues in the CDR3. Germline CDR1 is SGHNT and CDR2 is YENEEA. Trimming removed 3 bases at V and 2 bases at J, with 5 bases between. CDR3 sequence reads: CASSLGPKNIQYF. DNA of the CDR3: TGTGCCAGCAGCTTGGGCCCCAAAAACATTCAGTACTTC.